The 28 T cell receptor beta chains reported below all come from one sample, sequenced in a study of control samples from healthy donors and cancer patients. Method: immunoSEQ multiplex PCR; TCRdb's copy keeps in-frame clones and lacks some. The data show about 100,000 clones, roughly 84% seen once. The sample taken for sequencing was blood. These receptors were taken from a woman aged 45-60 years in good health.

V gene TRBV14 combines with J gene TRBJ1-4, with D perhaps TRBD1 (5 bases). The V gene lost 0 bases and the J gene lost 7 bases, with 21 bases spanning the gap. The CDR3 sequence is 18 residues long. The V gene's germline CDR1 is SGHDN and CDR2 FVKESK. The DNA for the CDR3 is TGTGCCAGCAGCCAAGATCGGGGCGGTTGGCAGGGTGGTGAAAAACTGTTTTTT. It yields the protein CASSQDRGGWQGGEKLFF.

The chain has TRBV19 and TRBJ2-7, with D perhaps TRBD1 (5 bases). CDR1 and CDR2 (germline): LNHDA, SQIVND (reference sequence). The ends were cut back, 0 bases at V and 9 bases at J, with 12 bases in the middle. The CDR3 extends over 13 amino acids. The CDR3 coding sequence is TGTGCCAGTAGTATAGAAATTGGGGCCGCGCAGTACTTC. Translated: CASSIEIGAAQYF.

The chain employs TRBV7-2 and TRBJ2-7, with 11 positions matching TRBD2. CDR1 and CDR2 from the germline V gene are SGHTA and FQGNSA. V trimming: 8 bases; J trimming: 11 bases; junction bases outside the gene matches: 14. The CDR3 is 14 amino acids. DNA for the CDR3: TGTGCCAGCCGTCTGGGACTAGCGGATACCTTGGAGTACGTC. Amino acid sequence: CASRLGLADTLEYV.

This rearrangement joins TRBV7-2 to TRBJ2-1; D ambiguous. V was pared by 6 bases and J by 4 bases, with 16 bases between. The germline V gene encodes CDR1 SGHTA and CDR2 FQGNSA. CDR3 length equals 15 residues. The CDR3 here is CASRKDGALYNEQFF. CDR3 nucleotide sequence: TGTGCCAGCAGGAAGGATGGAGCCCTTTACAATGAGCAGTTCTTC.

The CDR3 nucleotides read TGTGCCAGCTCATTTTCCGTAAGAGGGGAGCTGTTTTTT. Its translation: CASSFSVRGELFF. V usage is TRBV18 and J usage is TRBJ2-2; D is unclear. The CDR3 runs to 13 residues. CDR1 KGHSH and CDR2 LQKENI come from the germline V gene. Trimming cost V 5 bases and J 8 bases, with 12 bases left between them.

The count of this clone is one. V and J are TRBV9 and TRBJ2-7; D may be TRBD2 (6 bases). V lost 3 bases, J lost 2 bases, and 12 bases lay in between. Germline V CDR1 and CDR2: SGDLS, YYNGEE. The CDR3 covers 14 residues. CDR3 in DNA: TGTGCCAGCAGCGGCCGGGACTCGACCTACGAGCAGTACTTC. Translating it yields CASSGRDSTYEQYF.

The V call is TRBV7-6, the J call TRBJ1-4; D gene ambiguous. The CDR3 is 16 residues long. V shed 3 bases and J shed 0 bases, with 11 bases lying between them. In germline, CDR1 is SGHVS, CDR2 FNYEAQ. The CDR3 DNA is TGTGCCAGCAGCTTCGCCCCAGCTTCAACTAATGAAAAACTGTTTTTT. Translation: CASSFAPASTNEKLFF.

This clone was recorded only once. The gene calls are TRBV20-1 and TRBJ2-1, with D hard to call. Between the trimmed V and J ends, which lost 6 bases and 7 bases, there was a span of 10 bases. This CDR3 contains 11 residues. Germline V CDR1 and CDR2: DFQATT, SNEGSKA (reference sequence). The DNA for the CDR3 is TGCAGTGCGTCGGCGGTTAATGAGCAGTTCTTC. It encodes CSASAVNEQFF.

The V gene is TRBV29-1, the J gene TRBJ2-5; unclear D gene. CDR3 size: 14 residues. V was cut by 4 bases and J by 1 base, with 13 bases left in between. CDR1 is SQVTM, CDR2 ANQGSEA, per germline. The CDR3: CSVVLLRLQETQYF. The CDR3 DNA reads TGCAGCGTTGTCCTACTCAGGCTCCAAGAGACCCAGTACTTC.

The chain carries TRBV5-3 and TRBJ2-7; 9 nucleotides agree with TRBD2. TRBV5-3 has ORF status, its function being uncertain. Trimming took 0 bases from V and 7 from J; bases not matched to a gene: 17. The CDR3 length is 18 residues. The CDR3 protein is CARSLDGPRAGGPLEQYV. The CDR3 DNA reads TGTGCCAGAAGCTTGGATGGGCCCCGGGCGGGAGGGCCGCTGGAGCAGTACGTC.

The chain has TRBV27 and TRBJ1-4; possibly TRBD1 for D (5 bases). Germline CDR1 reads MNHEY; CDR2 reads SMNVEV (reference sequence). This CDR3 comprises 14 residues. Trimming left V 5 bases short and J 7 bases short, with 14 bases between. This CDR3 reads CASSRGGSSEKLFF. Written as DNA, the CDR3 is TGTGCCAGCAGTCGCGGGGGATCAAGTGAAAAACTGTTTTTT. The whole variable domain, filled in from reference TRBV27 and TRBJ1-4, reads EAQVTQNPRYLITVTGKKLTVTCSQNMNHEYMSWYRQDPGLGLRQIYYSMNVEVTDKGDVPEGYKVSRKEKRNFPLILESPSPNQTSLYFCASSRGGSSEKLFFGSGTQLSVL.

This chain connects TRBV10-1 to TRBJ2-4; D is ambiguous. The CDR3 totals 13 residues. Germline V CDR1 and CDR2: WNHNN, SYGVQD (reference sequence). V was cut by 1 base and J by 9 bases, with 10 bases left in between. The CDR3 sequence is CASSEYRGSIQYF. Written as DNA, the CDR3 is TGCGCCAGCAGTGAGTACAGAGGATCCATTCAGTACTTC.

The chain links TRBV7-8 to TRBJ2-1, with 8 bases matching TRBD2. The CDR3 covers 18 residues. Germline V gene lookup returns CDR1 SGHVS and CDR2 FQNEAQ. V was pared by 4 bases and J by 5 bases, with 16 bases of the junction left unmatched. This CDR3 is CASSSTRGGSGTDNEQFF. The DNA of the CDR3 is TGTGCCAGCAGCTCGACAAGGGGTGGTAGCGGGACCGACAATGAGCAGTTCTTC.

This chain connects TRBV5-6 to TRBJ1-1; D might be TRBD1 (6 bases). CDR1 is SGHDT, CDR2 YYEEEE, per germline. The CDR3 contains 15 residues. Trimming shortened V by 4 bases and J by 4 bases, and 17 bases separated the two germline ends. In nucleotides, the CDR3 is TGTGCCAGCAGCGCGTTAGGAACAGGGAGCACTGAAGCTTTCTTT. Its translation is CASSALGTGSTEAFF.

V and J are TRBV7-2 and TRBJ2-5; 9 bases agree with TRBD1. With V trimmed by 0 bases and J by 2 bases, 4 bases remained unmatched. The germline V gene encodes CDR1 SGHTA and CDR2 FQGNSA. This CDR3 region has 16 residues. CDR3 in DNA: TGTGCCAGCAGCTTAGCGACAGGGGGGTCTCAAGAGACCCAGTACTTC. This gives the protein CASSLATGGSQETQYF. The whole variable domain, filled in from reference TRBV7-2 and TRBJ2-5, reads GAGVSQSPSNKVTEKGKDVELRCDPISGHTALYWYRQSLGQGLEFLIYFQGNSAPDKSGLPSDRFSAERTGGSVSTLTIQRTQQEDSAVYLCASSLATGGSQETQYFGPGTRLLVL.

The rearrangement uses TRBV12-3 or TRBV12-4 and TRBJ1-2; D is perhaps TRBD1 (6 bases). CDR3 length: 13 residues. Trimming pared 6 bases from V and 5 bases from J, leaving 13 bases between. CDR3 DNA sequence: TGTGCCAGCAGAACGACAGGCGTTTATGGCTACACCTTC. Encoded protein: CASRTTGVYGYTF.

The sample holds a few counts of this clone. The chain joins TRBV5-4 to TRBJ2-2; D is perhaps TRBD2 (6 bases). The CDR3 totals 16 residues. Germline assignment: CDR1 SGHNT and CDR2 YYREEE (reference sequence). The ends were cut back, 5 bases at V and 3 bases at J, with 17 bases in the middle. CDR3 coding DNA: TGTGCCAGCAGTCACGCTAGCGCGAGAGACACCGGGGAGCTGTTTTTT. This translates into CASSHASARDTGELFF.

This clone has more than one count but fewer than ten. The chain employs TRBV2 and TRBJ2-2; 13 bases align to TRBD2. This CDR3 has 17 residues. The J segment lost 5 bases and the V segment lost 6 bases, leaving 9 bases of the junction unmatched. Germline CDR1 and CDR2: SNHLY and FYNNEI. CDR3 coding DNA: TGTGCCAGCAGAGATGGACTAGCGGGGGCCTTAACCGGGGAGCTGTTTTTT. Translation gives CASRDGLAGALTGELFF. Filled out from reference TRBV2 and TRBJ2-2, the complete variable domain reads EPEVTQTPSHQVTQMGQEVILRCVPISNHLYFYWYRQILGQKVEFLVSFYNNEISEKSEIFDDQFSVERPDGSNFTLKIRSTKLEDSAMYFCASRDGLAGALTGELFFGEGSRLTVL.

The chain carries TRBV7-2 and TRBJ1-1, with D uncertain. Between the trimmed V and J ends, which lost 5 bases and 6 bases, there was a span of 13 bases. This CDR3 has 13 residues. Germline V lookup: CDR1 SGHTA, CDR2 FQGNSA. The CDR3 is CASSPLMSAEAFF. The DNA of the CDR3 is TGTGCCAGCAGCCCCTTAATGAGCGCTGAAGCTTTCTTT.

The chain uses TRBV12-3 or TRBV12-4 and TRBJ2-2; no firm D call. V dropped 1 base and J dropped 7 bases, with 7 bases sitting between them. This CDR3 has 13 amino acids. The DNA for the CDR3 is TGTGCCAGCAGTTTAGGGAGAAACGGGGAGCTGTTTTTT. Its protein is CASSLGRNGELFF.

The chain joins TRBV12-5 to TRBJ2-7, with D possibly being TRBD2 (5 bases). Germline lookup yields CDR1 LGHNT and CDR2 FRNRAP. This CDR3 is 12 amino acids long. Between the trimmed V and J ends, which lost 0 bases and 6 bases, there was a span of 6 bases. CDR3 protein: CASGLVSGEQYV. The CDR3 DNA follows: TGTGCTAGTGGTTTGGTAAGCGGCGAGCAGTACGTC.

The CDR3 bases are TGCAGCGTTGCGGGGTTGTCAGGCACCATATATTTT. Amino acids: CSVAGLSGTIYF. The chain links TRBV29-1 to TRBJ1-3; no definite D call. Germline values: CDR1 SQVTM, CDR2 ANQGSEA. Trimming removed 4 bases at V and 9 bases at J, with 13 bases between. CDR3 length equals 12 residues.

This clone was observed a single time. The chain links TRBV7-9 to TRBJ2-7, with D possibly matching TRBD2 (5 bases). Germline V gives CDR1 SEHNR, CDR2 FQNEAQ (reference sequence). Trimming removed 5 bases at V and 6 bases at J, with 20 bases between. This CDR3 is 15 amino acids long. CDR3 region: CASSPGPAEEGEQYV. The CDR3 region has the DNA TGTGCCAGCAGCCCGGGCCCGGCGGAGGAAGGCGAGCAGTACGTC.

On this clone itself: The same CDR3 can be traced to other DNA sequences in this sample. V usage is TRBV11-3 and J usage is TRBJ2-3; 7 positions match TRBD2. Germline V gene lookup returns CDR1 SGHNT and CDR2 YENEEA. V shed 5 bases, J shed 2 bases, and the junction held 7 bases outside the gene matches. The CDR3 runs to 15 residues. CDR3 sequence reads: CASSVTLAATDTQYF. The CDR3, as DNA: TGTGCCAGCAGCGTAACCCTAGCGGCCACAGATACGCAGTATTTT.

The chain combines TRBV15 with TRBJ2-1, with 12 bases that match TRBD1. The germline V gene has CDR1 LNHNV and CDR2 YYDKDF (reference sequence). The J segment lost 8 bases and the V segment lost 2 bases, leaving 4 bases of the junction unmatched. The CDR3 is 15 residues long. The CDR3 protein is CATSRPGTGGDEQFF. CDR3 DNA sequence: TGTGCCACCAGCAGACCTGGGACAGGGGGCGATGAGCAGTTCTTC.

This clone was seen a single time. The gene calls are TRBV6-5 and TRBJ1-1; D gene uncertain. Germline values: CDR1 MNHEY, CDR2 SVGAGI. V was trimmed by 0 bases and J by 1 base, leaving 9 bases between them. The CDR3 runs to 15 residues. CDR3 nucleotide sequence: TGTGCCAGCAGTTACTCGACCGGGTCGAACACTGAAGCTTTCTTT. Translating gives CASSYSTGSNTEAFF.

The chain uses TRBV6-2 or TRBV6-3 and TRBJ1-1; D unresolved. Trimming cost V 2 bases and J 2 bases, with 6 bases left between them. Germline assignment: CDR1 MNHEY and CDR2 SVGEGT. The CDR3 spans 13 residues. The DNA for the CDR3 is TGTGCCAGCAGTTACACAGACAACACTGAAGCTTTCTTT. Residues: CASSYTDNTEAFF.

This clone was detected once. The chain has TRBV6-5 and TRBJ2-2; TRBD1 matches at 7 bases. The CDR3 consists of 14 residues. The germline CDR1 and CDR2 sequences are MNHEY and SVGAGI. V dropped 8 bases and J dropped 1; count of bases not matched to a gene: 4. The CDR3 bases are TGTGCCAGCGAGGGACAGAGGAACACCGGGGAGCTGTTTTTT. Translation: CASEGQRNTGELFF.